The rows below give T cell receptor beta chains drawn from one sample of a study of blood T cell repertoires in COVID-19. Using immunoSEQ multiplex PCR, the repertoire was profiled, and TCRdb retains in-frame clones only, with some absent. The profile shows tens of thousands of clones, about 81% of them singletons. The material sequenced was peripheral blood. These TCRs come from a woman older than 75 with COVID-19, enrolled during active disease. Both conserved end residues are part of each CDR3. The D gene is left open where the match is weak. Clone size is not always given. Where it is, it says once, few, many or a class for expanded clones.

d_call	j_call	v_call	clone_size	cdr3_nt	cdr3_aa
-	TRBJ1-1	TRBV9	-	TGTGCCAGCACGTGGGGCCCGGACACTGAAGCTTTCTTT	CASTWGPDTEAFF
TRBD2	TRBJ2-1	TRBV19	-	TGTGCCAGTAGTATAGCATTTAGCGGGGTATACAATGAGCAGTTCTTC	CASSIAFSGVYNEQFF
-	TRBJ2-2	TRBV5-1	-	TGCGCCAGCAGCTTGGGAGTCCCTACCACCGGGGAGCTGTTTTTT	CASSLGVPTTGELFF
-	TRBJ1-6	TRBV21-1	-	TGTGCCAGCAGCAAATGGACGAACAGGATTAATTCACCCCTCCACTTT	CASSKWTNRINSPLHF
-	TRBJ2-2	TRBV12-3/TRBV12-4	-	TGTGCCAGCAGTTTATCTCCGACAGGGGAGCTGTTTTTT	CASSLSPTGELFF
-	TRBJ1-5	TRBV10-3	-	TGTGCCATCGCAGAGGGGGGGTACAGCAATCAGCCCCAGCATTTT	CAIAEGGYSNQPQHF
-	TRBJ2-1	TRBV6-5	-	TGTGCCAGCAGTTCGCAGATCCGTGAGCAGTTCTTC	CASSSQIREQFF
-	TRBJ1-5	TRBV7-9	-	TGTGCCAGCAGCTTAGCGCTTGGGGGCGGCAATCAGCCCCAGCATTTT	CASSLALGGGNQPQHF
TRBD1	TRBJ1-1	TRBV6-5	once	TGTGCCAGCAATCCGGGACAGGGAGGAAATGAAGCTTTCTTT	CASNPGQGGNEAFF
-	TRBJ1-1	TRBV6-1	-	TGTGCCAGCAGTGAAGACAGGGCTCGCACTGAAGCTTTCTTT	CASSEDRARTEAFF
TRBD2	TRBJ2-1	TRBV7-9	-	TGTGCCAGCAGCTTGGGAGCGGGATCCGGGAACAATGAGCAGTTCTTC	CASSLGAGSGNNEQFF
-	TRBJ2-5	TRBV6-4	-	TGTGCCAGCAGTGGCCAGGCGGGAACCCAGTACTTC	CASSGQAGTQYF
-	TRBJ2-2	TRBV5-4	-	TGTGCCAGCAGCTCTAACACCGGGGAGCTGTTTTTT	CASSSNTGELFF
-	TRBJ2-2	TRBV24-1	-	TGTGCCACCAGTGATCTGACGAGGGCGAACACCGGGGAGCTGTTTTTT	CATSDLTRANTGELFF
TRBD1	TRBJ2-3	TRBV20-1	-	TGCAGTGCCAGTGACAGGGGTCCAGATACGCAGTATTTT	CSASDRGPDTQYF
TRBD1	TRBJ1-1	TRBV14	-	TGTGCCAGCAGCCGGCCGGGACAGGGGAAAGTGGGGAACACTGAAGCTTTCTTT	CASSRPGQGKVGNTEAFF
TRBD2	TRBJ2-3	TRBV5-6	-	TGTGCCAGCAGCCCGGGACTAGCGGGAGGTCTAGATACGCAGTATTTT	CASSPGLAGGLDTQYF
-	TRBJ1-1	TRBV28	-	TGTGCCAGCAGTAGTTGGCGGGACACTGAAGCTTTCTTT	CASSSWRDTEAFF
-	TRBJ1-1	TRBV5-6	-	TGTGCCAGCAGCTGGCGGGGTGGGAAGGGAGGAAGAACTGAAGCTTTCTTT	CASSWRGGKGGRTEAFF
-	TRBJ2-7	TRBV21-1	-	TGTGCCTCGACAGGGGGTTGGGGGCAGTACTTC	CASTGGWGQYF
TRBD2	TRBJ2-1	TRBV6-5	-	TGTGCCAGCAGTTACATGACTAGCGGAGAGCAGTTCTTC	CASSYMTSGEQFF
-	TRBJ1-1	TRBV19	once	TGTGCCAGTAGTCCGCAGACAGGAATGAACACTGAAGCTTTCTTT	CASSPQTGMNTEAFF
-	TRBJ1-2	TRBV19	-	TGTGCCAGTAGTGAGGGCGACTATGGCTACACCTTC	CASSEGDYGYTF
-	TRBJ2-1	TRBV24-1	-	TGTGCCACCAGTGACCCTACGGGCTACAATGAGCAGTTCTTC	CATSDPTGYNEQFF
-	TRBJ2-1	TRBV3-1/TRBV3-2	-	TGTGCCAGCAGCCAAGGTAGCGGAGGGGAGCAGTTCTTC	CASSQGSGGEQFF
-	TRBJ1-5	TRBV3-1/TRBV3-2	-	TGTGCCAGCAGCCAAGATCGGGGTGGCAATCAGCCCCAGCATTTT	CASSQDRGGNQPQHF
-	TRBJ2-3	TRBV10-3	once	TGTGCCACCCGGGACACCACAGATACGCAGTATTTT	CATRDTTDTQYF
TRBD1	TRBJ2-3	TRBV7-3	-	TGTGCCAGCAGCCCCCAGGGGGCAGATACGCAGTATTTT	CASSPQGADTQYF
-	TRBJ2-3	TRBV10-3	-	TGTGCCATCAGTGTGTGGGAGGCGGATACGCAGTATTTT	CAISVWEADTQYF
-	TRBJ2-3	TRBV7-8	-	TGTGCCAGCAGCTCTCGGGGGTCTTCGGATACGCAGTATTTT	CASSSRGSSDTQYF
TRBD2	TRBJ2-2	TRBV24-1	few	TGTGCCACCAGTGAGAGCGGGAGGGACGGGGAGCTGTTTTTT	CATSESGRDGELFF
TRBD1	TRBJ2-3	TRBV6-4	-	TGTGCCAGCAGTGACTTACAGGGGGGTACGCAGTATTTT	CASSDLQGGTQYF
TRBD1	TRBJ2-5	TRBV29-1	-	TGCAGCGTCCCGACAGGGTTCGAAGAGACCCAGTACTTC	CSVPTGFEETQYF
TRBD1	TRBJ2-5	TRBV19	once	TGTGCCAGTCAGGACAGGGGGTCTCAAGAGACCCAGTACTTC	CASQDRGSQETQYF
-	TRBJ1-1	TRBV11-2	few	TGTGCCAGCAGCTTATCAGTTAACACTGAAGCTTTCTTT	CASSLSVNTEAFF
TRBD1	TRBJ2-7	TRBV11-2	-	TGTGCCAGCAGCTCTGGGGACAGGGTTTCCTACGAGCAGTACTTC	CASSSGDRVSYEQYF
TRBD2	TRBJ2-7	TRBV7-2	once	TGTGCCAGCAGCGCTGCTAGCGGACCCTACGAGCAGTACTTC	CASSAASGPYEQYF
-	TRBJ2-1	TRBV5-1	-	TGCGCCAGCAGCTGGAGGGGGGGACACAACAATGAGCAGTTCTTC	CASSWRGGHNNEQFF
TRBD2	TRBJ2-1	TRBV30	-	TGTGCCTGGAGTCCCGACTGGGGGGGTGATGAGCAGTTCTTC	CAWSPDWGGDEQFF
-	TRBJ2-1	TRBV5-5	once	TGTGCCAGCAGCTTGGAAATTAGCGTCAGGGAGCAGTTCTTC	CASSLEISVREQFF
TRBD1	TRBJ1-5	TRBV29-1	few	TGCAGCGTTAGGGACAGGTACTTAGCCCAGCATTTT	CSVRDRYLAQHF
TRBD1	TRBJ1-4	TRBV5-1	once	TGCGCCAGCAGCTTCCCGACGGGACAGGGTAATGAAAAACTGTTTTTT	CASSFPTGQGNEKLFF
TRBD2	TRBJ2-5	TRBV6-5	-	TGTGCCAGCAGGGTAGCGGGAGTGGAGACCCAGTACTTC	CASRVAGVETQYF
-	TRBJ2-2	TRBV19	-	TGTGCCAGTAGTATTCTGGGGGGTATCGGGGAGCTGTTTTTT	CASSILGGIGELFF
-	TRBJ2-3	TRBV5-1	-	TGCGCCAGCAGCTTACAAACCTCCACAGATACGCAGTATTTT	CASSLQTSTDTQYF
-	TRBJ2-3	TRBV21-1	-	TGTGCCAGCCGAACCCCCGCAAGCGATACGCAGTATTTT	CASRTPASDTQYF
TRBD1	TRBJ1-3	TRBV19	-	TGTGCCAGCACCGGGACAGAGTACTCCGGAAACACCATATATTTT	CASTGTEYSGNTIYF
-	TRBJ1-2	TRBV18	-	TGTGCCAGCTCACCACCGGGGAGACCGGGAGGCTACACCTTC	CASSPPGRPGGYTF
-	TRBJ1-5	TRBV27	-	TGTGCCAGCAGTTTATCGGGGCGCAATCAGCCCCAGCATTTT	CASSLSGRNQPQHF
-	TRBJ2-4	TRBV6-5	-	TGTGCTACGACCGGGGGTTGGGCCAAAAACATTCAGTACTTC	CATTGGWAKNIQYF
TRBD2	TRBJ2-3	TRBV10-3	-	TGTGCCACCCTAGCGGACCCTAGCACAGATACGCAGTATTTT	CATLADPSTDTQYF
TRBD2	TRBJ2-1	TRBV19	-	TGTGCCAGTAGTGGGTTAGCGGGAGGGCCGGCGGGGAATGAGCAGTTCTTC	CASSGLAGGPAGNEQFF
-	TRBJ2-3	TRBV2	-	TGTGCCAGCAGTGAAACTAGAGATACGCAGTATTTT	CASSETRDTQYF
TRBD2	TRBJ2-2	TRBV14	-	TGTGCCAGCAGCTTAGGAAGATACACGACTAGCGGGAGGAACACCGGGGAGCTGTTTTTT	CASSLGRYTTSGRNTGELFF
-	TRBJ1-5	TRBV27	-	TGTGCCAGCAGTCTGACGAGGGGCAATCAGCCCCAGCATTTT	CASSLTRGNQPQHF
TRBD1	TRBJ1-1	TRBV18	-	TGTGCCAGCTCACCAAGGGACAGGGGTTCAATTAACACTGAAGCTTTCTTT	CASSPRDRGSINTEAFF
-	TRBJ1-2	TRBV10-1	-	TGCGCCAGCAGTGAGGGGATGACAGTTCCTAACTATGGCTACACCTTC	CASSEGMTVPNYGYTF
-	TRBJ2-7	TRBV27	-	TGTGCCAGCAGCTCACTGAACTCCTACGAGCAGTACTTC	CASSSLNSYEQYF
-	TRBJ2-1	TRBV7-3	-	TGTGCCAGCAGCTTCGGTGCTAGCACCTACAATGAGCAGTTCTTC	CASSFGASTYNEQFF
-	TRBJ2-3	TRBV7-9	few	TGTGCCAGCAGCTTAGCGCAGGGGAAAGATACGCAGTATTTT	CASSLAQGKDTQYF